This T cell receptor beta chain was identified in a study of cytomegalovirus exposure and HLA in healthy donors. Study-wide points: Rarity characterized most TCR sequences, yet some public TCRs appeared in many donors.

The CDR3 has 13 amino acids. Trimming removed 2 bases from V and 3 bases from J, with 7 bases in between. The germline CDR1 and CDR2 sequences are GTSNPN and SVGIG (reference sequence). PCR was performed using 60 Vbeta and 13 Jbeta primers. TCRdb keeps only in-frame clones here, not all; method: immunoSEQ multiplex PCR. The sample has 120,000 to 150,000 clones, around 75% seen once; the top ten hold roughly 1.6%. On this clone: The antigen remains unidentified.

V and J are TRBV30 and TRBJ1-4; D is undetermined. The source material was PBMCs. The receptor was isolated from a woman aged 40-49 years in good health and CMV-seronegative. CDR3 bases: TGTGCCTGGAGTTGGGGAGCTAATGAAAAACTGTTTTTT. It codes for CAWSWGANEKLFF.